This is a list of T cell receptor beta chains from one sample in a study of T cell changes during pregnancy in multiple sclerosis. Here immunoSEQ multiplex PCR was the method, and the copy in TCRdb shows in-frame clones only, minus some. This table holds around 50,000 clones, about nine tenths found once. This specimen was CD4+ T cells from peripheral blood mononuclear cells, taken in the third trimester of pregnancy. These receptors originate from a female donor with multiple sclerosis, enrolled in a pregnancy study. CDR3s include the opening cysteine and the closing phenylalanine or tryptophan. Fields, in order: J gene, clone size, V gene, D gene, CDR3 protein, CDR3 DNA. A D gene is named only where the DNA matches it firmly. Only part of the rows carry a size: once, few, many, or a class if the clone is expanded.

TRBJ1-1,-,TRBV6-6,TRBD1,CASSYSRTGGNTEAFF,TGTGCCAGCAGTTACTCTCGGACAGGGGGGAACACTGAAGCTTTCTTT
TRBJ1-5,-,TRBV10-1,TRBD1,CASREDDRGSNQPQHF,TGCGCCAGCAGGGAAGACGACAGGGGAAGCAATCAGCCCCAGCATTTT
TRBJ2-5,-,TRBV7-2,TRBD2,CASSSAWTSGVQETQYF,TGTGCCAGCAGCTCAGCATGGACTAGCGGGGTCCAAGAGACCCAGTACTTC
TRBJ2-1,once,TRBV6-1,-,CASSHSYNEQFF,TGTGCCAGCAGTCACAGCTACAATGAGCAGTTCTTC
TRBJ2-3,-,TRBV6-6,TRBD1,CASGRSTGTTDTQYF,TGTGCCAGCGGGCGGTCGACAGGGACCACAGATACGCAGTATTTT
TRBJ2-2,-,TRBV19,-,CASRDRSLNTGELFF,TGTGCCAGTAGAGACAGGTCCCTGAACACCGGGGAGCTGTTTTTT
TRBJ2-5,once,TRBV5-1,TRBD2,CASSLSPGTRIPWETQYF,TGCGCCAGCAGCTTAAGTCCCGGGACTAGAATACCCTGGGAGACCCAGTACTTC
TRBJ2-5,-,TRBV2,-,CASSEGGSGETQYF,TGTGCCAGCAGTGAAGGAGGTAGCGGAGAGACCCAGTACTTC
TRBJ1-5,-,TRBV5-4,-,CASSLAGSNQPQHF,TGTGCCAGCAGCTTGGCGGGGAGCAATCAGCCCCAGCATTTT
TRBJ2-1,-,TRBV9,TRBD2,CASSVGSGGAYNEQFF,TGTGCCAGCAGCGTAGGAAGCGGGGGGGCCTACAATGAGCAGTTCTTC
TRBJ2-2,-,TRBV2,TRBD1,CASGDWAGGTGELFF,TGTGCCAGCGGGGACTGGGCAGGGGGCACAGGGGAGCTGTTTTTT
TRBJ2-5,-,TRBV29-1,TRBD2,CSVLKAGGLQETQYF,TGCAGCGTCCTCAAAGCGGGGGGCCTACAAGAGACCCAGTACTTC
TRBJ1-2,-,TRBV6-5,-,CASSYSTKDSGYTF,TGTGCCAGCAGTTACTCGACCAAGGACTCTGGCTACACCTTC
TRBJ2-1,once,TRBV7-2,TRBD2,CASSSGTSGGAPYNEQFF,TGTGCCAGCAGTTCAGGGACTAGCGGGGGGGCCCCCTACAATGAGCAGTTCTTC